This T cell receptor beta chain was identified in a study of post-analysis software for immune sequencing data. Study at large: Some patients lacked subtype; others had relapsing-remitting, secondary progressive or progressive-relapsing disease. Findings and limits, study-wide: When patients were compared with controls, five TRBV segments were more frequent, TRBV5-6, TRBV5-1 and TRBV20-1 among them. Relative to controls, patients with multiple sclerosis showed significantly lower normalized Chao1 diversity.

This clonotype was found a few times. Its target is not known. Built from TCR beta cDNA, the libraries had unique molecular identifiers in them. TCRdb re-called the PCR reads through MiXCR, storing one row per CDR3 protein. Among hundreds of thousands of distinct CDR3 sequences listed, roughly 27% were seen once. V gave up 7 bases and J gave up 5 bases; unmatched junction bases: 9. The CDR3 covers 14 residues. The germline V gene encodes CDR1 KGHDR and CDR2 SFDVKD. The clonotype was recovered from a girl between 10 and 17 years old with multiple sclerosis. Sequenced input: blood. The rearrangement uses TRBV24-1 and TRBJ1-2, with 7 bases fitting TRBD1. CDR3 DNA sequence: TGTGCCACCAGACCCCGGGACAGACCATATGGCTACACCTTC. Encoded protein: CATRPRDRPYGYTF.